These 20 T cell receptor beta chains were all obtained from the same sample, sequenced in a study of cytomegalovirus exposure and HLA in healthy donors. With 60 Vbeta and 13 Jbeta primers, the PCR was carried out. Some clones are missing from TCRdb's copy, which holds only in-frame ones; the method was immunoSEQ multiplex PCR. The sample includes roughly 140,000 clones, around three quarters seen only once; the top ten take about 6.7%. Sequencing was performed on PBMCs. Receptor source: a woman aged 35 to 49 in good health and CMV-seropositive.

To note about this clone: Other DNA sequences from this sample encode an identical CDR3 as well. The chain links TRBV6-5 to TRBJ2-7, with 8 positions matching TRBD1. CDR3 length: 14 residues. Germline CDR1 reads MNHEY; CDR2 reads SVGAGI. The V gene end was trimmed by 5 bases and the J gene end by 2 bases; junction bases not matched to a gene: 5. CDR3 DNA: TGTGCCAGCAGTCAAGGACAGGGCGCCTACGAGCAGTACTTC. It specifies CASSQGQGAYEQYF.

This rearrangement joins TRBV19 to TRBJ2-5; D might be TRBD1 (6 bases). Trimming pared 6 bases from V and 4 bases from J, leaving 15 bases between. Germline CDR1 LNHDA, CDR2 SQIVND (reference sequence). The length of the CDR3 is 14 residues. The CDR3 DNA follows: TGTGCCAGTAGCGAGGGGGTAGGCGGAGAGACCCAGTACTTC. Its translation is CASSEGVGGETQYF.

The chain is built from TRBV5-4 and TRBJ1-1; 8 bases map to TRBD1. CDR3 size: 15 residues. V lost 3 bases to trimming and J lost 4 bases; unmatched junction nucleotides: 8. The V gene's germline CDR1 is SGHNT and CDR2 YYREEE (reference sequence). The CDR3 protein is CASSSNRGASTEAFF. For the CDR3, the DNA is TGTGCCAGCAGCTCCAACAGGGGGGCCAGCACTGAAGCTTTCTTT.

The chain carries TRBV4-2 and TRBJ2-2, with 10 bases matching TRBD2. Germline V gene sequence: CDR1 LGHNA, CDR2 YNFKEQ. With V trimmed by 0 bases and J by 2 bases, 6 bases remained unmatched. The CDR3 length is 18 residues. The CDR3 DNA is TGTGCCAGCAGCCAAGATGTTGTAGCGGGGGGTAACACCGGGGAGCTGTTTTTT. It specifies CASSQDVVAGGNTGELFF.

The chain uses TRBV5-1 and TRBJ1-1; tentative D call: TRBD1 (6 bases). This CDR3 region has 13 residues. V was shortened by 3 bases and J by 1 base, with 7 bases between the two germline ends. CDR1 is SGHRS and CDR2 is YFSETQ in the germline V gene. CDR3 sequence: CASSWDTNTEAFF. As DNA, the CDR3 is TGCGCCAGCAGCTGGGACACGAACACTGAAGCTTTCTTT. The full variable domain, with the rest looked up from reference TRBV5-1 and TRBJ1-1, is KAGVTQTPRYLIKTRGQQVTLSCSPISGHRSVSWYQQTPGQGLQFLFEYFSETQRNKGNFPGRFSGRQFSNSRSEMNVSTLELGDSALYLCASSWDTNTEAFFGQGTRLTVV.

This CDR3 is CASSFSRDRVDEQYF. The CDR3 nucleotides are TGCGCCAGCAGCTTTTCCCGGGACAGGGTAGACGAGCAGTACTTC. J is TRBJ2-7 and V is TRBV5-1, with 9 bases fitting TRBD1. CDR1 is SGHRS and CDR2 is YFSETQ in the germline V gene. There are 15 residues in the CDR3. Losses at the gene ends were 2 bases for V and 5 bases for J; bases not matched to a gene: 8.

This clone was detected only a few times. The rearrangement uses TRBV5-1 and TRBJ2-2; perhaps TRBD1 as D (6 bases). Trimming removed 0 bases from V and 8 bases from J, with 14 bases in between. This CDR3 has 15 amino acids. Germline assignment: CDR1 SGHRS and CDR2 YFSETQ. The DNA for the CDR3 is TGCGCCAGCAGCTTGGGACAGGCCCCGGGGGGGGAGCTGTTTTTT. Encoded protein: CASSLGQAPGGELFF.

The chain is built from TRBV10-3 and TRBJ2-2; 8 bases are shared with TRBD2. The CDR3 is 13 residues long. CDR1 is ENHRY and CDR2 is SYGVKD in the germline V gene. V was pared by 6 bases and J by 5 bases, with 2 bases of the junction left unmatched. The CDR3 nucleotides read TGTGCCATCAGGGTAGCGGGGACCGGGGAGCTGTTTTTT. Its protein product is CAIRVAGTGELFF.

The chain combines TRBV7-2 with TRBJ2-3, with TRBD2 matching over 8 bases. CDR1 is SGHTA, CDR2 FQGNSA, per germline. This CDR3 spans 14 amino acids. V gave up 6 bases and J gave up 2 bases; unmatched junction bases: 4. The CDR3 region is CASRDSGATDTQYF. In DNA, the CDR3 is TGTGCCAGCAGAGATAGCGGGGCCACAGATACGCAGTATTTT.

The chain links TRBV4-2 to TRBJ2-5; TRBD2 matches 11 bases. Per germline, CDR1 LGHNA and CDR2 YNFKEQ. V dropped 0 bases and J dropped 4; count of bases not matched to a gene: 7. The CDR3 is 17 amino acids. The CDR3 protein is CASSQDFSGGAPETQYF. As DNA, the CDR3 is TGTGCCAGCAGCCAAGATTTTAGCGGGGGGGCCCCAGAGACCCAGTACTTC.

The V call is TRBV6-1, the J call TRBJ1-5; D is possibly TRBD1 (6 bases). Looked up from germline, CDR1 is MNHNS and CDR2 is SASEGT. The CDR3 totals 14 residues. Trimming removed 4 bases from V and 5 bases from J, with 12 bases in between. The DNA of the CDR3 is TGTGCCAGCAGTGGTACAGGGAACTATCAGCCCCAGCATTTT. Translating gives CASSGTGNYQPQHF.

The DNA of the CDR3 is TGTGCCAGCAGCCCCAGGCTGGCAGGGGACATCTACAATGAGCAGTTCTTC. This gives the protein CASSPRLAGDIYNEQFF. This sequence joins TRBV7-6 and TRBJ2-1; D perhaps matches TRBD1 (6 bases). Germline lookup yields CDR1 SGHVS and CDR2 FNYEAQ. This CDR3 is built from 17 residues. Trimming took off 5 bases at V and 3 bases at J, with 20 bases between the two ends.

The chain couples TRBV4-2 to TRBJ2-3; possibly TRBD2 for D (5 bases). Germline V gene lookup returns CDR1 LGHNA and CDR2 YNFKEQ. The germline V and J ends were trimmed by 3 bases and 9 bases, with 13 bases remaining between them. There are 13 residues in the CDR3. CDR3 DNA sequence: TGTGCCAGCAGCCAGGGATCCACGGGGACGCAGTATTTT. Amino acids: CASSQGSTGTQYF.

V and J are TRBV5-3 and TRBJ2-1, with D possibly TRBD2 on 5 matching bases. TRBV5-3 is an open reading frame whose function is uncertain. V was trimmed by 0 bases and J by 10 bases, leaving 17 bases between them. CDR3 length equals 15 residues. The CDR3 loop reads CARSLDITLTGEQFF. CDR3 DNA: TGTGCCAGAAGCTTGGATATAACCCTAACGGGAGAGCAGTTCTTC.

This clone was counted a few times. The rearrangement joins TRBV19 to TRBJ1-5, with 9 bases lining up with TRBD1. Trimming at V came to 8 bases and at J to 0 bases, leaving 11 bases not matched to a gene. CDR3 length: 17 residues. The V gene's germline CDR1 is LNHDA and CDR2 SQIVND (reference sequence). The CDR3, as DNA: TGTGCCAGTTCGCCGGGACAGGGAGGGATTAGCAATCAGCCCCAGCATTTT. Residues: CASSPGQGGISNQPQHF.

The rearrangement links TRBV5-6 to TRBJ2-2; 7 bases map to TRBD2. V gave up 5 bases and J gave up 4 bases; unmatched junction bases: 5. Germline assignment: CDR1 SGHDT and CDR2 YYEEEE. This CDR3 is 14 amino acids long. CDR3 loop: CASRIGGGTGELFF. The CDR3 nucleotides read TGTGCCAGCAGGATCGGCGGGGGCACCGGGGAGCTGTTTTTT.

This clone was counted a few times. CDR3 sequence: CASSRIEAFF. CDR3 DNA: TGTGCCAGCAGCCGCATCGAGGCTTTCTTT. The chain links TRBV7-9 to TRBJ1-1, with D unclear. The CDR3 contains 10 residues. Germline CDR1 reads SEHNR; CDR2 reads FQNEAQ (reference sequence). Trimming took off 5 bases at V and 11 bases at J, with 9 bases between the two ends. The whole variable domain, filled in from reference TRBV7-9 and TRBJ1-1, reads DTGVSQNPRHKITKRGQNVTFRCDPISEHNRLYWYRQTLGQGPEFLTYFQNEAQLEKSRLLSDRFSAERPKGSFSTLEIQRTEQGDSAMYLCASSRIEAFFGQGTRLTVV.

The chain links TRBV7-9 to TRBJ2-7; 7 bases match TRBD2. This CDR3 is 14 amino acids long. Germline trimming cut 1 base from V and 6 bases from J; bases unmatched to any gene: 6. CDR1 SEHNR and CDR2 FQNEAQ come from the germline V gene (reference sequence). Written as DNA, the CDR3 is TGTGCCAGCAGCTTAGAAACGGGGAGGGGCGAGCAGTACTTC. Translated: CASSLETGRGEQYF.

This sequence joins TRBV11-2 and TRBJ2-5, with 11 positions matching TRBD2. Germline V gene lookup returns CDR1 SGHAT and CDR2 FQNNGV. V was pared by 0 bases and J by 4 bases, with 7 bases of the junction left unmatched. The CDR3 totals 17 residues. CDR3 protein: CASSLDILAGEGETQYF. CDR3 bases: TGTGCCAGCAGCTTAGATATACTAGCGGGGGAGGGAGAGACCCAGTACTTC.

This sequence joins TRBV5-4 and TRBJ2-7, with 10 bases lining up with TRBD2. The ends lost 7 bases at V and 0 bases at J; junction bases unmatched: 7. This CDR3 is 15 amino acids long. CDR1 is SGHNT, CDR2 YYREEE, per germline (reference sequence). This CDR3 reads CASGLSGGSSYEQYF. The CDR3 DNA reads TGTGCCAGCGGCCTTAGCGGGGGGAGCTCCTACGAGCAGTACTTC.